This T cell receptor (beta chain) emerged from a study of shared clonotypes between healthy human individuals. The CDR3 length is 14 residues. The V segment lost 2 bases and the J segment 7 bases; nucleotides outside the gene matches: 4. Germline V gives CDR1 MGHDK, CDR2 SYGVNS. Replicate PCRs from sorted subsets contained around 200 ng DNA, which is 29,000 or so T cell genomes. This table comes from immunoSEQ multiplex PCR, and its TCRdb copy is limited to in-frame clones, with some not included. The data hold 2 million to 3 million clones, with 85% to 95% observed a single time. This rearrangement joins TRBV25-1 to TRBJ2-5; TRBD1 matches 10 bases. The receptor's source is a man younger than 35 in good health. Source material: naive CD4+ T cells sorted from blood. Subset in this sample: CD45RA+ positively selected. CDR3 sequence: CASSETGTGATQYF. The CDR3 nucleotides are TGTGCCAGCAGTGAAACCGGGACAGGGGCGACCCAGTACTTC.